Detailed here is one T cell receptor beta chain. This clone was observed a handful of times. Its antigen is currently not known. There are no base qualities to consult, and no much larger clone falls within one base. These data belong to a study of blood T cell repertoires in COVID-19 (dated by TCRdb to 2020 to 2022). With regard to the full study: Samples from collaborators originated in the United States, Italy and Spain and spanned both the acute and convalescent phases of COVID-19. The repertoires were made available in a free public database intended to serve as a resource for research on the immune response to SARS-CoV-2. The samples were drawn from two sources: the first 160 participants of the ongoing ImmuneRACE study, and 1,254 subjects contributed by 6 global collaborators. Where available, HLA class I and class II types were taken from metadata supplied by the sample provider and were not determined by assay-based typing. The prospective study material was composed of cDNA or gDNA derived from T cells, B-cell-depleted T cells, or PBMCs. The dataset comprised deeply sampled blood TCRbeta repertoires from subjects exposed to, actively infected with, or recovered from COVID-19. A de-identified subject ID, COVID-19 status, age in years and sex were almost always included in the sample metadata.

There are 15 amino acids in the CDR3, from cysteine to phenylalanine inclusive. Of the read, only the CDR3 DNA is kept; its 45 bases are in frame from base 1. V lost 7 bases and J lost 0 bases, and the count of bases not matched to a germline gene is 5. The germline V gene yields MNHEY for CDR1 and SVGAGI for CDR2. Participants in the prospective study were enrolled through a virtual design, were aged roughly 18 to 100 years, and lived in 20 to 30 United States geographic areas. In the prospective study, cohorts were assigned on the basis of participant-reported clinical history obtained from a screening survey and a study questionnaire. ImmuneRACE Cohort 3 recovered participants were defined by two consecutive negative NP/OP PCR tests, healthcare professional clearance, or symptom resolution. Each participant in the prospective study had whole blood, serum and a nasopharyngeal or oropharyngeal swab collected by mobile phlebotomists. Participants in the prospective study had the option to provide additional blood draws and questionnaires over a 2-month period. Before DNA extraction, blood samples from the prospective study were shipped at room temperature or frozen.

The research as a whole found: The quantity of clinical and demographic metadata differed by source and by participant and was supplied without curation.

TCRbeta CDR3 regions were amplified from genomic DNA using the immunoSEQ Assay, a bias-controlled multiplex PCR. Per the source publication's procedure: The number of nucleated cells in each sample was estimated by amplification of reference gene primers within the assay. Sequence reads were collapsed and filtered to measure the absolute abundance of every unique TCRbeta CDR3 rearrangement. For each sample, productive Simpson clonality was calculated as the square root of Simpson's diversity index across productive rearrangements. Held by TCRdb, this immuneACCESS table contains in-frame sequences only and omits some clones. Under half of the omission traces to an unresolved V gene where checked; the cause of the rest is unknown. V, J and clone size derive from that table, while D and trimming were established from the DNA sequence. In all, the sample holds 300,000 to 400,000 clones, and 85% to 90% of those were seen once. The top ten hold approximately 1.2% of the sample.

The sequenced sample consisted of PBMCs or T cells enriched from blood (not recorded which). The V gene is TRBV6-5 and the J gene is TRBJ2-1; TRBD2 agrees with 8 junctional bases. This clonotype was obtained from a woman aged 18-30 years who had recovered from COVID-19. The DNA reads TGTGCCAGCACCCGCGGGGGGAGCTCCTACAATGAGCAGTTCTTC. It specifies CASTRGGSSYNEQFF.